This is a list of T cell receptor beta chains from one sample in a study of CD8 T cells in ankylosing spondylitis. MiXCR, applied by TCRdb to the 5' RACE reads, yields one record per CDR3 protein. The repertoire holds roughly 240,000 distinct CDR3 sequences, approximately 8% seen once, with roughly 5% in the top ten. Material for sequencing was blood, either unsorted or a sorted T cell fraction (not recorded which). All receptors derive from a female donor with ankylosing spondylitis or in good health (not recorded which). Each CDR3 is given with its conserved first and last residue. Each record gives: clone size, J gene, D gene, V gene, CDR3 DNA, CDR3 protein. The D gene is left open where the match is weak. Size is stated for part of the rows, as once, few or many counts, or as a class when the clone is expanded.

clone_size: NA
j_call: TRBJ2-2
d_call: TRBD2
v_call: TRBV7-2
cdr3_nt: TGTGCCAGCAGCTTACGGCGGGAGGGCCAGGGCGGGGAGCTGTTTTTT
cdr3_aa: CASSLRREGQGGELFF

clone_size: many
j_call: TRBJ1-4
d_call: TRBD1
v_call: TRBV5-1
cdr3_nt: TGCGCCAGCAGCCCACGGGAGGGCAGGGGGCCCGGAAATGAAAAACTGTTTTTT
cdr3_aa: CASSPREGRGPGNEKLFF

clone_size: many
j_call: TRBJ2-7
d_call: TRBD2
v_call: TRBV20-1
cdr3_nt: TGCAGTGCTAGGTCTGGACTAGCGGGAGACGACTCCTACGAGCAGTACTTC
cdr3_aa: CSARSGLAGDDSYEQYF

clone_size: many
j_call: TRBJ2-2
d_call: NA
v_call: TRBV2
cdr3_nt: TGTGCCAGCAGGTCAGCGGGGAACACCGGGGAGCTGTTTTTT
cdr3_aa: CASRSAGNTGELFF

clone_size: many
j_call: TRBJ1-1
d_call: NA
v_call: TRBV12-3/TRBV12-4
cdr3_nt: TGTGCCACCAGTCCCCAGAGGAACACTGAAGCTTTCTTT
cdr3_aa: CATSPQRNTEAFF

clone_size: many
j_call: TRBJ2-3
d_call: TRBD2
v_call: TRBV10-3
cdr3_nt: TGTGCCATCGGAGGACTAGCGGGAGCAGATACGCAGTATTTT
cdr3_aa: CAIGGLAGADTQYF

clone_size: few
j_call: TRBJ2-1
d_call: TRBD2
v_call: TRBV4-3
cdr3_nt: TGCGCCAGCAGCCAAGGGGGGGGTCTAAACAATGAGCAGTTCTTC
cdr3_aa: CASSQGGGLNNEQFF

clone_size: few
j_call: TRBJ1-1
d_call: TRBD1
v_call: TRBV30
cdr3_nt: TGTGCCTGGGCGCGACAGGGGAACACTGAAGCTTTCTTT
cdr3_aa: CAWARQGNTEAFF

clone_size: many
j_call: TRBJ1-5
d_call: TRBD1
v_call: TRBV15
cdr3_nt: TGTGCCACCAGCAGGGACAAGACAGGGATCAGGGGTAATCAGCCCCAGCATTTT
cdr3_aa: CATSRDKTGIRGNQPQHF

clone_size: many
j_call: TRBJ1-2
d_call: TRBD1
v_call: TRBV25-1
cdr3_nt: TGTGCCAGCAGTCACGGGACAGGCCGAGGCTACACCTTC
cdr3_aa: CASSHGTGRGYTF

clone_size: many
j_call: TRBJ2-5
d_call: NA
v_call: TRBV12-3/TRBV12-4
cdr3_nt: TGTGCCAGCAGTTTCTCGGTCAAGACCCAGTACTTC
cdr3_aa: CASSFSVKTQYF

clone_size: many
j_call: TRBJ2-2
d_call: NA
v_call: TRBV4-3
cdr3_nt: TGCGCCAGCAGCCTCAGGGGGGGGGTGGACGGCACCGGGGAGCTGTTTTTT
cdr3_aa: CASSLRGGVDGTGELFF

clone_size: NA
j_call: TRBJ2-5
d_call: TRBD2
v_call: TRBV7-9
cdr3_nt: TGTGCCGGAGGGACTAGCGGGAAAGAGACCCAGTACTTC
cdr3_aa: CAGGTSGKETQYF

clone_size: many
j_call: TRBJ1-1
d_call: NA
v_call: TRBV2
cdr3_nt: TGTGCCAGCGTGAAAGGCACTGAAGCTTTCTTT
cdr3_aa: CASVKGTEAFF

clone_size: many
j_call: TRBJ2-7
d_call: TRBD2
v_call: TRBV27
cdr3_nt: TGTGCCAGCAGGCCTCTAGCGGGAGGTTCCTACGAGCAGTACTTC
cdr3_aa: CASRPLAGGSYEQYF

clone_size: few
j_call: TRBJ1-5
d_call: TRBD1
v_call: TRBV20-1
cdr3_nt: TGCAGTACCAATGCCGCGACAGGGGCTCCAAATCAGCCCCAGCATTTT
cdr3_aa: CSTNAATGAPNQPQHF

clone_size: many
j_call: TRBJ2-4
d_call: NA
v_call: TRBV15
cdr3_nt: TGTGCCACCAGCAGAGGAGAGGGACACCGAGCCAAAAACATTCAGTACTTC
cdr3_aa: CATSRGEGHRAKNIQYF

clone_size: few
j_call: TRBJ2-5
d_call: NA
v_call: TRBV7-2
cdr3_nt: TGTGCCAGCAGCTTACAGGGGGGTCCGCAAGAGACCCAGTACTTC
cdr3_aa: CASSLQGGPQETQYF

clone_size: many
j_call: TRBJ2-1
d_call: TRBD2
v_call: TRBV29-1
cdr3_nt: TGCAGCGTTGAGAGCGGGAGGGCCTCTGAGCAGTTCTTC
cdr3_aa: CSVESGRASEQFF

clone_size: many
j_call: TRBJ2-3
d_call: NA
v_call: TRBV15
cdr3_nt: TGTGCCACCAGCAGAGATCTGGGGGATACGCAGTATTTT
cdr3_aa: CATSRDLGDTQYF

clone_size: many
j_call: TRBJ2-5
d_call: TRBD2
v_call: TRBV9
cdr3_nt: TGTGCCAGCAGCGTAGGCGGGAGGATCCAAGAGACCCAGTACTTC
cdr3_aa: CASSVGGRIQETQYF

clone_size: many
j_call: TRBJ1-5
d_call: NA
v_call: TRBV20-1
cdr3_nt: TGCAGTGCTAGAGAGAGGGGGGATCAGCCCCAGCATTTT
cdr3_aa: CSARERGDQPQHF

clone_size: many
j_call: TRBJ2-3
d_call: NA
v_call: TRBV29-1
cdr3_nt: TGCAGCGCTGAAGGGCCCCGGGGAGATACGCAGTATTTT
cdr3_aa: CSAEGPRGDTQYF

clone_size: many
j_call: TRBJ2-2
d_call: TRBD2
v_call: TRBV20-1
cdr3_nt: TGCAGTGCAACAGGGACTAGGCCCGGGGAGCTGTTTTTT
cdr3_aa: CSATGTRPGELFF

clone_size: many
j_call: TRBJ2-5
d_call: TRBD1
v_call: TRBV25-1
cdr3_nt: TGTGCCAGCAGTGGATGGACAGGGGGAGAGACCCAGTACTTC
cdr3_aa: CASSGWTGGETQYF

clone_size: few
j_call: TRBJ1-1
d_call: TRBD1
v_call: TRBV7-2
cdr3_nt: TGTGCCAGCAGCTTCAGGGGGACCCTAAGAAACACTGAAGCTTTCTTT
cdr3_aa: CASSFRGTLRNTEAFF

clone_size: many
j_call: TRBJ2-7
d_call: TRBD2
v_call: TRBV12-3/TRBV12-4
cdr3_nt: TGTGCCAGCAGTCCCGGACTAGCGGAGAGCTCCTACGAGCAGTACTTC
cdr3_aa: CASSPGLAESSYEQYF

clone_size: NA
j_call: TRBJ2-3
d_call: TRBD2
v_call: TRBV9
cdr3_nt: TGTGCCAGCAGCGTCGGGGGAGGGCCACGCACAGATACGCAGTATTTT
cdr3_aa: CASSVGGGPRTDTQYF

clone_size: many
j_call: TRBJ2-7
d_call: TRBD1
v_call: TRBV9
cdr3_nt: TGTGCCAGCAGCGGTACAGGGGATTTCTACGAGCAGTACTTC
cdr3_aa: CASSGTGDFYEQYF

clone_size: few
j_call: TRBJ2-7
d_call: NA
v_call: TRBV5-1
cdr3_nt: TGCGCCAGCAGCTTGATTAGAGAGCAGTACTTC
cdr3_aa: CASSLIREQYF

clone_size: many
j_call: TRBJ2-5
d_call: TRBD2
v_call: TRBV20-1
cdr3_nt: TGCAGTGCCTCGTCGCGGGAGGGCGGTTCAGTCCCCCAAGAGACCCAGTACTTC
cdr3_aa: CSASSREGGSVPQETQYF

clone_size: many
j_call: TRBJ1-1
d_call: NA
v_call: TRBV4-3
cdr3_nt: TGCGCCAGCAGCCAAGAAGGTTCGAACACTGAAGCTTTCTTT
cdr3_aa: CASSQEGSNTEAFF

clone_size: NA
j_call: TRBJ2-1
d_call: TRBD2
v_call: TRBV12-3/TRBV12-4
cdr3_nt: TGTGCCATCTGTTTAGCGCCAACACTAGCGGGGCATTACAATGAGCAGTTCTTC
cdr3_aa: CAICLAPTLAGHYNEQFF

clone_size: many
j_call: TRBJ2-1
d_call: TRBD1
v_call: TRBV20-1
cdr3_nt: TGCAGTGCTGACGGAATTTCCGGGACAGGGGGCTTGGGCTCCTACAATGAGCAGTTCTTC
cdr3_aa: CSADGISGTGGLGSYNEQFF

clone_size: few
j_call: TRBJ2-1
d_call: NA
v_call: TRBV20-1
cdr3_nt: TGCAGTGCCATCCCAAGCCATGAGCAGTTCTTC
cdr3_aa: CSAIPSHEQFF

clone_size: many
j_call: TRBJ1-1
d_call: TRBD1
v_call: TRBV20-1
cdr3_nt: TGCAGTGCTAGAGGGACAGGGGGAGAAACTGAAGCTTTCTTT
cdr3_aa: CSARGTGGETEAFF

clone_size: many
j_call: TRBJ1-3
d_call: NA
v_call: TRBV11-2
cdr3_nt: TGTGCCAGCAGTGTCGGGACCCACAAGCCTGGAAACACCATATATTTT
cdr3_aa: CASSVGTHKPGNTIYF

clone_size: many
j_call: TRBJ2-7
d_call: NA
v_call: TRBV4-3
cdr3_nt: TGCGCCAGCAGCCAAGATGGGGCGGGTGTGGGCCACGAGCAGTACTTC
cdr3_aa: CASSQDGAGVGHEQYF

clone_size: few
j_call: TRBJ2-2
d_call: TRBD2
v_call: TRBV12-5
cdr3_nt: TGTGCTAGTGGTTTGCTACTTGCCGGACTAGCGGGAATTAAGGATTCGAACACCGGGGAGCTGTTTTTT
cdr3_aa: CASGLLLAGLAGIKDSNTGELFF

clone_size: many
j_call: TRBJ2-3
d_call: NA
v_call: TRBV29-1
cdr3_nt: TGCAGCGCCGGACAATTGGTGGATACGCAGTATTTT
cdr3_aa: CSAGQLVDTQYF

clone_size: many
j_call: TRBJ1-4
d_call: TRBD1
v_call: TRBV5-1
cdr3_nt: TGCGCCAGCAGCTTTGGGACAGGCCCCATGGAGGATGAAAAACTGTTTTTT
cdr3_aa: CASSFGTGPMEDEKLFF

clone_size: many
j_call: TRBJ1-5
d_call: NA
v_call: TRBV15
cdr3_nt: TGTGCCACCAGCTTGAATCGTGATCAGCCCCAGCATTTT
cdr3_aa: CATSLNRDQPQHF

clone_size: NA
j_call: TRBJ1-5
d_call: NA
v_call: TRBV6-1
cdr3_nt: TGTGCCGCCTCCCAAGGGAGCAATCAGCCCCAGCATTTT
cdr3_aa: CAASQGSNQPQHF

clone_size: many
j_call: TRBJ2-7
d_call: NA
v_call: TRBV7-8
cdr3_nt: TGTGCCAGCAGCCAAGGGGGTGCCCGAACCTACGAGCAGTACTTC
cdr3_aa: CASSQGGARTYEQYF

clone_size: NA
j_call: TRBJ2-7
d_call: TRBD1
v_call: TRBV7-2
cdr3_nt: TGTGCCAGCAGCTCTCGGACAGGGGGGTCCTACGAGCAGTACTTC
cdr3_aa: CASSSRTGGSYEQYF

clone_size: few
j_call: TRBJ2-1
d_call: TRBD2
v_call: TRBV5-1
cdr3_nt: TGCGCCAGCAGCTTGGCGGGGCTAGCGGGAGCAGAGGAGCAGTTCTTC
cdr3_aa: CASSLAGLAGAEEQFF

clone_size: many
j_call: TRBJ2-1
d_call: TRBD2
v_call: TRBV10-3
cdr3_nt: TGTGCCATCAGTGAGTCGAACGGCGGGAGAGGTTACAATGAGCAGTTCTTC
cdr3_aa: CAISESNGGRGYNEQFF

clone_size: many
j_call: TRBJ2-7
d_call: TRBD2
v_call: TRBV29-1
cdr3_nt: TGCAGCGCAAAAGGGAGGGGAAGGTACGAGCAGTACTTC
cdr3_aa: CSAKGRGRYEQYF

clone_size: NA
j_call: TRBJ2-1
d_call: NA
v_call: TRBV7-2
cdr3_nt: TGTGTCAGCAGCCTCGGGGGCGATGAGCAGTTCTTC
cdr3_aa: CVSSLGGDEQFF

clone_size: many
j_call: TRBJ2-2
d_call: NA
v_call: TRBV4-3
cdr3_nt: TGCGCCAGCAGCCAAGATGGGCGGAATCGCGCGAACACCGGGGAGCTGTTTTTT
cdr3_aa: CASSQDGRNRANTGELFF

clone_size: many
j_call: TRBJ2-1
d_call: NA
v_call: TRBV20-1
cdr3_nt: TGCAGTGCTAGAGATATGAGAGGTGAGCAGTTCTTC
cdr3_aa: CSARDMRGEQFF

clone_size: many
j_call: TRBJ1-2
d_call: NA
v_call: TRBV4-3
cdr3_nt: TGCGCCAGCAGCCAAGCGGACGGGAACTATGGCTACACCTTC
cdr3_aa: CASSQADGNYGYTF

clone_size: few
j_call: TRBJ2-3
d_call: TRBD2
v_call: TRBV2
cdr3_nt: TGTGCCAGCCGCAGGGAGGGCCTAGCAGATACGCAGTATTTT
cdr3_aa: CASRREGLADTQYF

clone_size: many
j_call: TRBJ2-5
d_call: NA
v_call: TRBV7-6
cdr3_nt: TGTGCCAGCACCACCCGAGGGCCCCAAGAGACCCAGTACTTC
cdr3_aa: CASTTRGPQETQYF

clone_size: few
j_call: TRBJ2-5
d_call: TRBD1
v_call: TRBV14
cdr3_nt: TGTGCCAGCAGACGGACAGGCCCTCCGGGGGAGACCCAGTACTTC
cdr3_aa: CASRRTGPPGETQYF